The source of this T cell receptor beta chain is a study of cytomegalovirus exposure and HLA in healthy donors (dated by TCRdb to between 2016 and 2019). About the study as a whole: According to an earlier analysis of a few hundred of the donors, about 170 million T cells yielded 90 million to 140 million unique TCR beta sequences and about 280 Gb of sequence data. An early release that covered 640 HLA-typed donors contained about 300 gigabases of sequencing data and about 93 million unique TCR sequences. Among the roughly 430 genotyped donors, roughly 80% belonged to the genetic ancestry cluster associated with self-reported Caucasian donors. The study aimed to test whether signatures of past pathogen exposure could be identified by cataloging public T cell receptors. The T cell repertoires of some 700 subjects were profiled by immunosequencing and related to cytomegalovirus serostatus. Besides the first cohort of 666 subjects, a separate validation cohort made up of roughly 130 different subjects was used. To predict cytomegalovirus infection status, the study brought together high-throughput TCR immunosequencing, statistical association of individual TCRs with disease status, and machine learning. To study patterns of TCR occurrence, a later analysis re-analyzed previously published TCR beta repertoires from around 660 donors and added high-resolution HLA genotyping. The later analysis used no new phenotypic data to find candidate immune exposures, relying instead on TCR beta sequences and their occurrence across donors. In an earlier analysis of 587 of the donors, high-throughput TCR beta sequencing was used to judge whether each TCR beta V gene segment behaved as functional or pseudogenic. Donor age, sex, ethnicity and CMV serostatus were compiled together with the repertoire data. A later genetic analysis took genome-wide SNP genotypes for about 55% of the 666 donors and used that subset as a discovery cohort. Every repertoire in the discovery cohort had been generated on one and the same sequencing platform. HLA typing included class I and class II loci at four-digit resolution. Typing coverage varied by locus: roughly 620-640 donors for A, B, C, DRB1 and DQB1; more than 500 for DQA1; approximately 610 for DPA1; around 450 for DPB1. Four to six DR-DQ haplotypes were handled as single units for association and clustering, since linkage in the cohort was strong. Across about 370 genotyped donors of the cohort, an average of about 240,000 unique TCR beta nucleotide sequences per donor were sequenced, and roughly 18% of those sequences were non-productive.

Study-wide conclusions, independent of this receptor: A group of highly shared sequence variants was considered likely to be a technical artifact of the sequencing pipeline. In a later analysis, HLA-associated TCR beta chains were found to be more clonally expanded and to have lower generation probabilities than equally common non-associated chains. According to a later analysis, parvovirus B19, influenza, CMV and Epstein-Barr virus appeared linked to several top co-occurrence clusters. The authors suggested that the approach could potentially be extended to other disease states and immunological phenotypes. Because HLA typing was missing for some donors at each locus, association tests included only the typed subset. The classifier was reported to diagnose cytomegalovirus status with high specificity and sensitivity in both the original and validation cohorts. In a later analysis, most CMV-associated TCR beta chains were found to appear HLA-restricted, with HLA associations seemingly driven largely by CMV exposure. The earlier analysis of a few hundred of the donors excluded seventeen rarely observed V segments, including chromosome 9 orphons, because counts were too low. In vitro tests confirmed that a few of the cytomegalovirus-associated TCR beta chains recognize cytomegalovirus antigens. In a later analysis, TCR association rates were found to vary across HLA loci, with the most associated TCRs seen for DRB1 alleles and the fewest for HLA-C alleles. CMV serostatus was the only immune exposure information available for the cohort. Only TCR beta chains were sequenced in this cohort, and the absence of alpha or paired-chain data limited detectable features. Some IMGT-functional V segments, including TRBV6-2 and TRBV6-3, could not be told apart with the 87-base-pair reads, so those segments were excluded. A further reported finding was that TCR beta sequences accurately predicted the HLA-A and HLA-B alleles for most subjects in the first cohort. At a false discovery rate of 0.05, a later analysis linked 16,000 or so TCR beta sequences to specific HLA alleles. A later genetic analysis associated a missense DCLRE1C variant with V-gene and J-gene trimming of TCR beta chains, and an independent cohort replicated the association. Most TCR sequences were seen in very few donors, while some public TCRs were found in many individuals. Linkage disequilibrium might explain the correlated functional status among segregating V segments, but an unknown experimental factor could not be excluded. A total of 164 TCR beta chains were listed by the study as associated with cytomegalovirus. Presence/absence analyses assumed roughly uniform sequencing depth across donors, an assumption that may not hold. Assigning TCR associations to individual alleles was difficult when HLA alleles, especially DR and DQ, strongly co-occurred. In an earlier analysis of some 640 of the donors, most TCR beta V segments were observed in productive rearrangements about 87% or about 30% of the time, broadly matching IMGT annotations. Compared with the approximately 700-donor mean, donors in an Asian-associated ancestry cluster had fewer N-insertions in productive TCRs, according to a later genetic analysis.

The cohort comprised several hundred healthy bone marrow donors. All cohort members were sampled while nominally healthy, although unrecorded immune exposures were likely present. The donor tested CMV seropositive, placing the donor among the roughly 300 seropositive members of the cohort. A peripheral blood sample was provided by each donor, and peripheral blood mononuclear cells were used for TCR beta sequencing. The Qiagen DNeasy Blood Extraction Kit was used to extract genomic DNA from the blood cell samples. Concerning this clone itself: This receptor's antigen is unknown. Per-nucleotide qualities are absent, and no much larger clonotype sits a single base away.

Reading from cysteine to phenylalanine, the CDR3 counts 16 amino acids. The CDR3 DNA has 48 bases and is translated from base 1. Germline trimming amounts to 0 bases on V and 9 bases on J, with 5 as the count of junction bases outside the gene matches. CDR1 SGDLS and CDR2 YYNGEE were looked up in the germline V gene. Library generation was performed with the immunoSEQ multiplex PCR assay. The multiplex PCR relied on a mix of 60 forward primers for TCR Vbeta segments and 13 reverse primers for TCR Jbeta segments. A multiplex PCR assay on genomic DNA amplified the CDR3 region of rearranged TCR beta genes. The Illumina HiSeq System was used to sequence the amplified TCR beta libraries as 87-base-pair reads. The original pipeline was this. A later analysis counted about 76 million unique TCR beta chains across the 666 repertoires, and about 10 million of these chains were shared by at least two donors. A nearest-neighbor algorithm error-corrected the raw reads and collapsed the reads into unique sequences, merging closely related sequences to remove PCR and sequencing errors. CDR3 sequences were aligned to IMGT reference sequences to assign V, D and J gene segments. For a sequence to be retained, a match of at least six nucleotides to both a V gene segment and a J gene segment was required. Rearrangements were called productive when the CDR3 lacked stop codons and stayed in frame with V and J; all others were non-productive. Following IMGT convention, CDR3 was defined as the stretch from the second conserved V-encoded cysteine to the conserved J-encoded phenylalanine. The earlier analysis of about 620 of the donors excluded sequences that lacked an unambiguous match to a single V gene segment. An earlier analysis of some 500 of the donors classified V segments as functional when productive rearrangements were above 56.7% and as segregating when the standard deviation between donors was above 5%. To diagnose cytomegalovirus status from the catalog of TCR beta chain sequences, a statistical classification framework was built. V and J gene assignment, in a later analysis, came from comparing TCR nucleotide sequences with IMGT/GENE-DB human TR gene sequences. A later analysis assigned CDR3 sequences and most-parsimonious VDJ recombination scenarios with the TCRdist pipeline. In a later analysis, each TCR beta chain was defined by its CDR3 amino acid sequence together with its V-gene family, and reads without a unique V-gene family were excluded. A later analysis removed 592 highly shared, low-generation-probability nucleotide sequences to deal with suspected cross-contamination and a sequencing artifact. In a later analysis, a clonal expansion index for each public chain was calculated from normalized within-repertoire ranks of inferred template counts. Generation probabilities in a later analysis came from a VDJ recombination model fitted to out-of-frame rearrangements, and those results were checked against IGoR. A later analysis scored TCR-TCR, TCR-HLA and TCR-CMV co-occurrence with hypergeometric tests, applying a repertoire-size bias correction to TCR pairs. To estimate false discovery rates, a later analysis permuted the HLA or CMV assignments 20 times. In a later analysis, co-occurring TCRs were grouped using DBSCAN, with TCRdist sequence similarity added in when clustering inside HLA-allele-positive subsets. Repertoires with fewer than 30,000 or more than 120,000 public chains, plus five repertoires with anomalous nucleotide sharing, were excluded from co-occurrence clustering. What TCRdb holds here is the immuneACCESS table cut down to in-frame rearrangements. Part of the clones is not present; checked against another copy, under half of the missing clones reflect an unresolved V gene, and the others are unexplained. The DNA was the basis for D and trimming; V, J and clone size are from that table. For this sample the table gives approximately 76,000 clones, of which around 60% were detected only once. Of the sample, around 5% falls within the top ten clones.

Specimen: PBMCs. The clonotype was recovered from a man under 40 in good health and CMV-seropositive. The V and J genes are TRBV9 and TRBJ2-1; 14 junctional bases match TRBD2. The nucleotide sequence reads TGTGCCAGCAGCGTAGGGGGGACTAGCGGGGGAGGTGAGCAGTTCTTC. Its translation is CASSVGGTSGGGEQFF. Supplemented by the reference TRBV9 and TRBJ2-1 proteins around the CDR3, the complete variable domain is DSGVTQTPKHLITATGQRVTLRCSPRSGDLSVYWYQQSLDQGLQFLIQYYNGEERAKGNILERFSAQQFPDLHSELNLSSLELGDSALYFCASSVGGTSGGGEQFFGPGTRLTVL.